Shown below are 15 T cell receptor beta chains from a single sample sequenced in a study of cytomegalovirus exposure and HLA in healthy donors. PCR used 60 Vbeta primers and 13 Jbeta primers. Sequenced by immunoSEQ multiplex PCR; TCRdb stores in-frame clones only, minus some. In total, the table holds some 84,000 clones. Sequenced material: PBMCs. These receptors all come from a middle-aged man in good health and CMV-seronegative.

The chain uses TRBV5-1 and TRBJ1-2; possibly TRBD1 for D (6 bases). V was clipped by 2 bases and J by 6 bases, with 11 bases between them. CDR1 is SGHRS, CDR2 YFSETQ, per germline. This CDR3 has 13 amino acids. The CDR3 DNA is TGCGCCAGCAGCTTACAGGGAACGGATGGCTACACCTTC. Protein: CASSLQGTDGYTF.

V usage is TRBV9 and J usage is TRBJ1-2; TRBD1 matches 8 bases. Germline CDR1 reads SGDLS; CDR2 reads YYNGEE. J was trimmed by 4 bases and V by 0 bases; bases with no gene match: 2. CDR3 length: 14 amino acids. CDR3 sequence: CASSVDRGSYGYTF. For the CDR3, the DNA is TGTGCCAGCAGCGTAGACAGGGGGTCCTATGGCTACACCTTC.

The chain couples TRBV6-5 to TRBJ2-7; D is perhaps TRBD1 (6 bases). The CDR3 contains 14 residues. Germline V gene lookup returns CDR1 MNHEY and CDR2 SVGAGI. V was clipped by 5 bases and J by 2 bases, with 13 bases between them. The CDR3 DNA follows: TGTGCCAGCAGTCAAAGGACAGAAACCTACGAGCAGTACTTC. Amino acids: CASSQRTETYEQYF.

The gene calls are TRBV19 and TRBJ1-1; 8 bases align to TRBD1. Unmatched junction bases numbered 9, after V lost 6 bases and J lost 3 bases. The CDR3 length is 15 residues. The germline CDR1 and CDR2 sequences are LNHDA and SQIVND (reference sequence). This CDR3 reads CASRSRGQAHTEAFF. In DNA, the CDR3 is TGTGCCAGTAGATCGAGGGGACAGGCACACACTGAAGCTTTCTTT.

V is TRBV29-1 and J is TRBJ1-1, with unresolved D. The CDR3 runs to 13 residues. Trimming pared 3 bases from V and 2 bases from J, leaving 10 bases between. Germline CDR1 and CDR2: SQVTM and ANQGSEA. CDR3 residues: CSVDSLQNTEAFF. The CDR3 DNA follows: TGCAGCGTTGATAGCCTCCAAAACACTGAAGCTTTCTTT.

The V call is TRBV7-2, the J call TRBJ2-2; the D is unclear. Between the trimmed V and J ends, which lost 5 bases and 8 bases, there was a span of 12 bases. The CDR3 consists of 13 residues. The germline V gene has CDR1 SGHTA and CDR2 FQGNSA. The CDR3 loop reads CASSPYPEGELFF. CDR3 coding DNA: TGTGCCAGCAGCCCCTACCCGGAGGGGGAGCTGTTTTTT.

CDR3 nucleotides: TGTGCCACCAGCAGAGTGGGACAGGGGGCGTACGAGCAGTACTTC. It specifies CATSRVGQGAYEQYF. This chain uses TRBV15 with TRBJ2-7, with TRBD1 matching over 12 bases. Per germline, CDR1 LNHNV and CDR2 YYDKDF (reference sequence). After removal of 1 base from V and 4 bases from J, the junction contained 2 bases not matched to a gene. The CDR3 spans 15 residues. The full variable domain, with the rest looked up from reference TRBV15 and TRBJ2-7, is DAMVIQNPRYQVTQFGKPVTLSCSQTLNHNVMYWYQQKSSQAPKLLFHYYDKDFNNEADTPDNFQSRRPNTSFCFLDIRSPGLGDTAMYLCATSRVGQGAYEQYFGPGTRLTVT.

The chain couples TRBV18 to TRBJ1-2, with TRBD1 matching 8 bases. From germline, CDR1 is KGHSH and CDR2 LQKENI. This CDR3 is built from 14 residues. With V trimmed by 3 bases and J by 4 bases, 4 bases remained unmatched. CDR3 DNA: TGTGCCAGCTCACCGCAGGGGGCGAGCTATGGCTACACCTTC. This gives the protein CASSPQGASYGYTF.

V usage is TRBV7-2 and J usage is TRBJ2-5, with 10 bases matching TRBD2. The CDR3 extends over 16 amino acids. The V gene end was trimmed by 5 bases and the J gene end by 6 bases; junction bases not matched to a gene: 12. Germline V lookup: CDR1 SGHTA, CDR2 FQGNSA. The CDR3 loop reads CASSPSGGASVQTQYF. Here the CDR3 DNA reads TGTGCCAGCAGCCCAAGCGGGGGGGCTTCGGTACAGACCCAGTACTTC.

CDR3 nucleotides: TGCGCCAGCAGCCAAGCAGTACTAGCGGGGCCCCCGCAGTATTTT. This gives the protein CASSQAVLAGPPQYF. The genes are TRBV4-1 and TRBJ2-3; TRBD2 aligns across 10 bases. With 1 base clipped from V and 10 bases from J, the junction kept 8 bases outside the gene matches. The CDR3 consists of 15 residues. CDR1 MGHRA and CDR2 YSYEKL come from the germline V gene.

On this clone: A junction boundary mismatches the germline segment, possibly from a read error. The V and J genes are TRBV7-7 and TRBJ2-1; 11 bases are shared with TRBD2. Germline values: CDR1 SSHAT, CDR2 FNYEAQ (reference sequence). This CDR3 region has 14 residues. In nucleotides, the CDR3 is TGTGCTAGCAGTTATAGCGGGGGGGCCGATGAGCAGTTCTTC. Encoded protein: CASSYSGGADEQFF.

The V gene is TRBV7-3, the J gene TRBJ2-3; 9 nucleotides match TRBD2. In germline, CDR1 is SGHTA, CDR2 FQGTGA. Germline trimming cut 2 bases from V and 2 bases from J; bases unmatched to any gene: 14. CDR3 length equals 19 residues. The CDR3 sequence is CASSLYLHLAGTHTDTQYF. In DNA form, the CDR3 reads TGTGCCAGCAGCTTATACCTCCATCTAGCGGGGACTCACACAGATACGCAGTATTTT.

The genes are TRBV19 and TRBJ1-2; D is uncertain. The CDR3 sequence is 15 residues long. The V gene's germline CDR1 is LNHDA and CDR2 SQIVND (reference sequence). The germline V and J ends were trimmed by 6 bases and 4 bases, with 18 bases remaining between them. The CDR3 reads CASSPGRGLGYGYTF. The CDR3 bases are TGTGCCAGTAGCCCCGGGCGAGGGCTTGGCTATGGCTACACCTTC.

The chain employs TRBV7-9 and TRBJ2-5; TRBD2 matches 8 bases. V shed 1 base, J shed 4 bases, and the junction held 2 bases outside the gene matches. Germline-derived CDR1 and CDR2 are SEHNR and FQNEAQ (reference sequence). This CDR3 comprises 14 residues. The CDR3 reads CASSLVRGGETQYF. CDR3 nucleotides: TGTGCCAGCAGCTTAGTCCGGGGGGGAGAGACCCAGTACTTC.

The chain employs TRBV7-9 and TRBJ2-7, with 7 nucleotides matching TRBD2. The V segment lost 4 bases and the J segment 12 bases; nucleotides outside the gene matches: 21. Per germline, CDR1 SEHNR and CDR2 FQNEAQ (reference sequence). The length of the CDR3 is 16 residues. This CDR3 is CASSSRPFPSGGGMYF. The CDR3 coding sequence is TGTGCCAGCAGCTCCCGCCCTTTCCCCTCTGGCGGGGGTATGTACTTC.